Sequencing of this T cell receptor (beta chain) was carried out in a study of molecular identifiers for immune sequencing clone quantification. General study findings and limits: Naive cells had under 1% of molecules in clones above 20 RNA copies, effectors over 98%. A single cell's spiked Jurkat TCR RNA was reportedly detectable among fewer than 1.1 million naive cells. Barcodes shared by identical TCR molecules could lead to underestimated sizes of highly expanded clones.

With regard to this clonotype: Its antigen is still unknown. Given a much more abundant clone one base away, this may be a read error. The conserved phenylalanine or tryptophan normally closing the CDR3 is absent here, so this likely arose from a read error.

The CDR3 spans 13 residues. Germline-derived CDR1 and CDR2 are DFQATT and SNEGSKA (reference sequence). The V end was cut by 3 bases, the J end by 0 bases, with 7 bases between. Via MiXCR, TCRdb re-called the PCR reads, giving one row per CDR3 protein. The data contain just over 95,000 distinct CDR3 sequences, 20% to 30% of them singletons. This clonotype was obtained from a human donor in good health. Some libraries in this study had Jurkat cell RNA spiked in. The specimen sequenced was naive CD8+ T cells from blood, with Jurkat cell RNA spiked in. Regarding subset: FACS-sorted CD8+CD4-CCR7+CD45RA+ naive T cells. The chain links TRBV20-1 to TRBJ2-3; no clear D. The CDR3 is CSASGDSTDTQYL. The DNA for the CDR3 is TGCAGTGCTAGCGGTGACAGCACAGATACGCAGTATCTT.